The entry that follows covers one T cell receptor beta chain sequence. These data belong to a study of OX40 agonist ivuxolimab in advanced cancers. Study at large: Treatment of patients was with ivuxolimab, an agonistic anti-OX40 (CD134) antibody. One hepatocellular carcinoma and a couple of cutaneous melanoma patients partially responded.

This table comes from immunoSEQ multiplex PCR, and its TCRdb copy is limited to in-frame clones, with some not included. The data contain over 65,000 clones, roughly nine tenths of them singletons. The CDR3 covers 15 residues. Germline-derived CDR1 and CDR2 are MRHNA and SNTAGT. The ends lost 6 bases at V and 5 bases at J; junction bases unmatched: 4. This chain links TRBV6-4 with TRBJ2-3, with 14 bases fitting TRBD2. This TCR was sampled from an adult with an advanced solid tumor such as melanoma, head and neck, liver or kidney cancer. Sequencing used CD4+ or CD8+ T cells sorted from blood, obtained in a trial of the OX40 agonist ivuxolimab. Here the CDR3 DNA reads TGTGCCAGCAGAAGACTAGCGGGAGGGGAAGATACGCAGTATTTT. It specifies CASRRLAGGEDTQYF.